This entry lists 10 T cell receptor beta chains sequenced from one sample in a study of T cells in Graves' hyperthyroidism and ophthalmopathy. Researchers amplified the TCR beta CDR3 regions from RNA transcripts. First-round RT-PCR targeting the TCR CDR3 was performed with the HTBI primer set. TCRdb reprocessed the multiplex PCR reads via MiXCR and lists one record per CDR3 protein. The sample consists of around 270,000 distinct CDR3 sequences, roughly 19% of them appearing once. The sequenced material came from blood. Receptors were obtained from a middle-aged man with Graves' ophthalmopathy.

V gene TRBV4-2 combines with J gene TRBJ2-3; TRBD2 aligns across 9 bases. The CDR3 extends over 13 amino acids. J gave up 5 bases and V 4 bases, and 1 base lay outside the gene matches. Germline lookup yields CDR1 LGHNA and CDR2 YNFKEQ. As DNA, the CDR3 is TGTGCCAGCAGCCCAGCGGGGGGAGATACGCAGTATTTT. This encodes CASSPAGGDTQYF.

V gene TRBV6-5 combines with J gene TRBJ1-2; TRBD1 agrees at 7 bases. CDR3 size: 12 residues. Losses at the gene ends were 7 bases for V and 6 bases for J; bases not matched to a gene: 5. CDR1 is MNHEY and CDR2 is SVGAGI in the germline V gene. This CDR3 is CASKDRNNGYTF. The CDR3 DNA sequence: TGTGCCAGCAAGGACAGGAATAATGGCTACACCTTC.

The J gene is TRBJ2-5, the V gene TRBV12-3 or TRBV12-4; D not resolved. CDR3 length: 15 residues. Trimming took 6 bases from V and 0 from J, leaving 14 bases between them. The CDR3 here is CASRPGVSNQETQYF. Written as DNA, the CDR3 is TGTGCCAGCAGGCCCGGCGTCAGTAACCAAGAGACCCAGTACTTC.

The table lists this clonotype with many counts. The chain employs TRBV12-3 or TRBV12-4 and TRBJ2-1; TRBD2 is a possible D gene (6 bases). Trimming cost V 7 bases and J 3 bases, with 19 bases left between them. CDR3 length: 16 residues. The CDR3 DNA sequence: TGTGCCAGCATTTCCTGGGGGGAGGCGGACTACAATGAGCAGTTCTTC. It encodes CASISWGEADYNEQFF.

Ten or more counts support this clonotype. V gene TRBV20-1 combines with J gene TRBJ2-3; no firm D call. The germline V gene has CDR1 DFQATT and CDR2 SNEGSKA (reference sequence). CDR3 length equals 13 residues. V lost 4 bases to trimming and J lost 0 bases, with 8 bases between them. The CDR3 here is CSANFDSTDTQYF. The CDR3 DNA follows: TGCAGTGCTAACTTCGACAGCACAGATACGCAGTATTTT.

In its sample, this clonotype was seen many times. The chain combines TRBV5-1 with TRBJ2-1; D perhaps matches TRBD1 (8 bases). The germline CDR1 and CDR2 sequences are SGHRS and YFSETQ. This CDR3 comprises 13 residues. Trimming took off 0 bases at V and 10 bases at J, with 11 bases between the two ends. The DNA of the CDR3 is TGCGCCAGCAGCTTGGACAGGGGGGGAGAGCAGTTCTTC. Residues: CASSLDRGGEQFF.

V and J are TRBV29-1 and TRBJ2-1; D gene ambiguous. This CDR3 spans 13 amino acids. Trimming removed 8 bases from V and 2 bases from J, with 13 bases in between. Germline CDR1 reads SQVTM; CDR2 reads ANQGSEA. CDR3 in DNA: TGCAGCCATCCACGCGGCCCCTACAATGAGCAGTTCTTC. Translating it yields CSHPRGPYNEQFF.

The chain has TRBV6-1 and TRBJ1-5, with D possibly TRBD1 on 6 matching bases. The CDR3 totals 14 residues. Trimming cost V 6 bases and J 4 bases, with 13 bases left between them. Germline values: CDR1 MNHNS, CDR2 SASEGT. The CDR3 here is CASRSGGANQPQHF. In nucleotides, the CDR3 is TGTGCCAGCAGGTCCGGGGGGGCGAATCAGCCCCAGCATTTT.

Ten or more counts support this clonotype. V is TRBV18 and J is TRBJ1-2; tentatively, D is TRBD1 (5 bases). The CDR3 extends over 17 amino acids. Trimming took 1 base from V and 8 from J, leaving 23 bases between them. Germline lookup yields CDR1 KGHSH and CDR2 LQKENI. The CDR3, as DNA: TGTGCCAGCTCACCACTACCGGGACGGAGCCTTATAGGCGGCTACACCTTC. Its translation is CASSPLPGRSLIGGYTF. Full variable domain (outside the CDR3, taken from reference TRBV18 and TRBJ1-2): NAGVMQNPRHLVRRRGQEARLRCSPMKGHSHVYWYRQLPEEGLKFMVYLQKENIIDESGMPKERFSAEFPKEGPSILRIQQVVRGDSAAYFCASSPLPGRSLIGGYTFGSGTRLTVV.

This clonotype has ten or more counts. J is TRBJ2-1 and V is TRBV20-1; 11 bases agree with TRBD2. Germline loops: CDR1 DFQATT, CDR2 SNEGSKA (reference sequence). There are 15 residues in the CDR3. V shed 5 bases and J 7 bases; nucleotides not matched to a gene: 10. The CDR3 protein is CSAAPMTSGTNEQFF. The CDR3 region has the DNA TGCAGTGCTGCACCGATGACTAGCGGGACAAATGAGCAGTTCTTC.